This T cell receptor (beta chain) was recorded in a study of cytomegalovirus exposure and HLA in healthy donors. General study results and limits: Earlier findings revealed that most TCR beta V segments proved productive either about 90% or about 30% of the time. Some public TCRs appeared in many individuals, while most sequences were rare.

In the PCR, 60 Vbeta and 13 Jbeta primers were used. The assay was immunoSEQ multiplex PCR, and TCRdb's table has in-frame clones only and misses some. The table shows 65,000 to 85,000 clones, with roughly 70% occurring only once. V shed 0 bases and J 6 bases; nucleotides not matched to a gene: 6. The germline V gene encodes CDR1 SGHRS and CDR2 YFSETQ. This CDR3 has 16 residues. As for this clone: Its target is not known.

This chain uses TRBV5-1 with TRBJ2-2, with 9 bases matching TRBD2. The specimen sequenced was PBMCs. The sequence came from a man in his 60s in good health and CMV-seropositive. CDR3 sequence reads: CASSLVGGGAPGELFF. CDR3 nucleotide sequence: TGCGCCAGCAGCTTGGTGGGCGGGGGGGCCCCCGGGGAGCTGTTTTTT.